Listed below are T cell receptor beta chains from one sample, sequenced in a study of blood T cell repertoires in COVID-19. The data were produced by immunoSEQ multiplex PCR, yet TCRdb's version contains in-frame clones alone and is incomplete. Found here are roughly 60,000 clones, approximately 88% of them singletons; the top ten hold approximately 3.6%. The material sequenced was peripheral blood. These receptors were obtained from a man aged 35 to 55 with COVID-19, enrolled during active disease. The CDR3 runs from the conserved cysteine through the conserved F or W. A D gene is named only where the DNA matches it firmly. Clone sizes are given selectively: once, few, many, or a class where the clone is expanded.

CDR3 DNA: TGTGCCAGCAGCCCTGGCCGAGGGTTTGGAAACACCATATATTTT
CDR3 protein: CASSPGRGFGNTIYF
clone size: -
CDR3 length: 15
J gene: TRBJ1-3
D gene: -
V gene: TRBV14

CDR3 DNA: TGTGCCAGCAACTCAGCAGGCGTGGGTAATTCACCCCTCCACTTT
CDR3 protein: CASNSAGVGNSPLHF
clone size: -
CDR3 length: 15
J gene: TRBJ1-6
D gene: -
V gene: TRBV11-2

CDR3 DNA: TGTGCCAGCAGCTCCGGGACTAGCGGCACAGATACGCAGTATTTT
CDR3 protein: CASSSGTSGTDTQYF
clone size: -
CDR3 length: 15
J gene: TRBJ2-3
D gene: TRBD2
V gene: TRBV11-3

CDR3 DNA: TGTGCCAGCAGCTTTCAGGGGTTTGGCACAGATACGCAGTATTTT
CDR3 protein: CASSFQGFGTDTQYF
clone size: -
CDR3 length: 15
J gene: TRBJ2-3
D gene: -
V gene: TRBV7-2

CDR3 DNA: TGTGCCAGCAGCCAAGGGGGGGGATACGGACAGATTAAGTATGGCTACACCTTC
CDR3 protein: CASSQGGGYGQIKYGYTF
clone size: once
CDR3 length: 18
J gene: TRBJ1-2
D gene: -
V gene: TRBV3-1/TRBV3-2

CDR3 DNA: TGTGCCAGCAGCAAGATCGGGACTAGCGGAGCCAAAAACATTCAGTACTTC
CDR3 protein: CASSKIGTSGAKNIQYF
clone size: -
CDR3 length: 17
J gene: TRBJ2-4
D gene: TRBD2
V gene: TRBV14

CDR3 DNA: TGTGCCAGCAGCTTAACGGGTAGTAGGTTGGGACAGATCAATCAGCCCCAGCATTTT
CDR3 protein: CASSLTGSRLGQINQPQHF
clone size: -
CDR3 length: 19
J gene: TRBJ1-5
D gene: TRBD1
V gene: TRBV7-3

CDR3 DNA: TGTGCCAGCATGGTCGGTGAAAAACTGTTTTTT
CDR3 protein: CASMVGEKLFF
clone size: -
CDR3 length: 11
J gene: TRBJ1-4
D gene: -
V gene: TRBV2

CDR3 DNA: TGTGCCAGCAGCCGGGGACAGCTGTACGAGCAGTACTTC
CDR3 protein: CASSRGQLYEQYF
clone size: -
CDR3 length: 13
J gene: TRBJ2-7
D gene: TRBD1
V gene: TRBV11-3

CDR3 DNA: TGCGCCAGCAGCCGCGGGACGACTAGCCGCACAGATACGCAGTATTTT
CDR3 protein: CASSRGTTSRTDTQYF
clone size: -
CDR3 length: 16
J gene: TRBJ2-3
D gene: TRBD2
V gene: TRBV4-1

CDR3 DNA: TGTGCCAGCAGTATTGGACAGGATGGGACCCAGTACTTC
CDR3 protein: CASSIGQDGTQYF
clone size: -
CDR3 length: 13
J gene: TRBJ2-5
D gene: TRBD1
V gene: TRBV5-4

CDR3 DNA: TGTGCCAGCAGTTTCCAAGGACAGGGAGGACAGACCCAGTACTTC
CDR3 protein: CASSFQGQGGQTQYF
clone size: -
CDR3 length: 15
J gene: TRBJ2-5
D gene: TRBD1
V gene: TRBV28

CDR3 DNA: TGTGCCAGCAGCTTTCGCTACCAGGGGGACAATGAGCAGTTCTTC
CDR3 protein: CASSFRYQGDNEQFF
clone size: once
CDR3 length: 15
J gene: TRBJ2-1
D gene: TRBD1
V gene: TRBV11-2

CDR3 DNA: TGTGCCAGCAGCTTGTCAGGGAGGAATAATGGGGCCAACGTCCTGACTTTC
CDR3 protein: CASSLSGRNNGANVLTF
clone size: -
CDR3 length: 17
J gene: TRBJ2-6
D gene: -
V gene: TRBV7-9